A single sample is the source of the 30 T cell receptor beta chains below, sequenced in a study of OX40 agonist ivuxolimab in advanced cancers. The assay was immunoSEQ multiplex PCR, and TCRdb's table has in-frame clones only and misses some. The data show some 50,000 clones, 75% to 85% seen once. This specimen consisted of CD4+ or CD8+ T cells sorted from blood, obtained in a trial of the OX40 agonist ivuxolimab. The receptor source for this set is an adult with an advanced solid tumor such as melanoma, head and neck, liver or kidney cancer.

This clone was counted once. The rearrangement links TRBV5-6 to TRBJ1-2; TRBD1 might be the D (6 bases). Per the germline V gene, CDR1 is SGHDT and CDR2 is YYEEEE. Trimming shortened V by 1 base and J by 8 bases, and 24 bases separated the two germline ends. The length of the CDR3 is 17 residues. The CDR3 is CASSLLQGAGIMGGYTF. The CDR3 DNA sequence: TGTGCCAGCAGCTTGTTACAGGGCGCTGGAATAATGGGGGGCTACACCTTC.

V usage is TRBV7-8 and J usage is TRBJ1-5, with 7 bases aligning to TRBD1. The CDR3 sequence is 17 residues long. After removal of 6 bases from V and 0 bases from J, the junction contained 11 bases not matched to a gene. The germline CDR1 and CDR2 sequences are SGHVS and FQNEAQ. Here the CDR3 DNA reads TGTGCCAGCAGGGCCGGGACAGACTTTTATAGCAATCAGCCCCAGCATTTT. It yields the protein CASRAGTDFYSNQPQHF.

The chain is built from TRBV6-6 and TRBJ1-5; D is unresolved. Germline V gene lookup returns CDR1 MNHNY and CDR2 SVGAGI (reference sequence). V was pared by 9 bases and J by 0 bases, with 12 bases between. CDR3 length equals 14 residues. The CDR3 loop is CASKGRTSNQPQHF. For the CDR3, the DNA is TGTGCCAGTAAAGGACGGACTAGCAATCAGCCCCAGCATTTT.

V and J are TRBV5-4 and TRBJ2-5, with TRBD2 matching 9 bases. This CDR3 has 14 amino acids. With 0 bases clipped from V and 5 bases from J, the junction kept 2 bases outside the gene matches. Germline V gene sequence: CDR1 SGHNT, CDR2 YYREEE (reference sequence). CDR3 loop: CASSLAGLAETQYF. CDR3 DNA: TGTGCCAGCAGCTTGGCCGGACTAGCGGAGACCCAGTACTTC.

V gene TRBV5-1 combines with J gene TRBJ2-2, with D perhaps TRBD1 (5 bases). The CDR3 spans 17 residues. Germline values: CDR1 SGHRS, CDR2 YFSETQ. The germline V and J ends were trimmed by 3 bases and 4 bases, with 19 bases remaining between them. Here the CDR3 reads CASSSSNQGIGTGELFF. The CDR3 region has the DNA TGCGCCAGCAGCTCATCCAACCAGGGTATAGGCACCGGGGAGCTGTTTTTT.

This sequence joins TRBV4-1 and TRBJ2-1; D ambiguous. The germline V gene has CDR1 MGHRA and CDR2 YSYEKL. Trimming took off 1 base at V and 7 bases at J, with 5 bases between the two ends. The CDR3 contains 12 residues. For the CDR3, the DNA is TGCGCCAGCAGCCAAGTGGGTAATGAGCAGTTCTTC. Protein sequence: CASSQVGNEQFF.

The V call is TRBV7-8, the J call TRBJ1-1; D not certain. V was shortened by 1 base and J by 4 bases, with 10 bases between the two germline ends. This CDR3 spans 14 amino acids. Per the germline V gene, CDR1 is SGHVS and CDR2 is FQNEAQ. Here the CDR3 reads CASSLGPWSTEAFF. The CDR3 nucleotides read TGTGCCAGCAGCTTAGGACCTTGGAGCACTGAAGCTTTCTTT.

The CDR3 is CASSRDGSNQPQHF. CDR3 nucleotides: TGTGCCAGCAGTAGGGACGGAAGCAATCAGCCCCAGCATTTT. The J gene is TRBJ1-5, the V gene TRBV6-1; TRBD1 is a possible D gene (5 bases). The V gene lost 5 bases and the J gene lost 1 base, with 9 bases spanning the gap. Germline V lookup: CDR1 MNHNS, CDR2 SASEGT. The CDR3 totals 14 residues.

The CDR3 bases are TGTGCCAGCAGGGCAAGGACGGGGGGGAACTACGAGCAGTACTTC. Translated: CASRARTGGNYEQYF. The chain employs TRBV5-6 and TRBJ2-7; 8 nucleotides align to TRBD2. With V trimmed by 5 bases and J by 3 bases, 10 bases remained unmatched. The CDR3 length is 15 residues. Germline CDR1 SGHDT, CDR2 YYEEEE. Full variable domain (remainder filled in from reference TRBV5-6 and TRBJ2-7): DAGVTQSPTHLIKTRGQQVTLRCSPKSGHDTVSWYQQALGQGPQFIFQYYEEEERQRGNFPDRFSGHQFPNYSSELNVNALLLGDSALYLCASRARTGGNYEQYFGPGTRLTVT.

The chain recombines TRBV19 with TRBJ2-2; possible D gene TRBD1, 6 bases. The CDR3 totals 15 residues. The germline V gene encodes CDR1 LNHDA and CDR2 SQIVND (reference sequence). V lost 2 bases to trimming and J lost 3 bases, with 10 bases between them. CDR3 DNA: TGTGCCAGTAGTATAAGGGGGACGGACACCGGGGAGCTGTTTTTT. This translates into CASSIRGTDTGELFF.

This clone has just one count. The chain carries TRBV11-3 and TRBJ2-2, with a possible D match to TRBD2 (6 bases). The ends were cut back, 4 bases at V and 7 bases at J, with 19 bases in the middle. Germline loops: CDR1 SGHNT, CDR2 YENEEA. The CDR3 is 16 amino acids. CDR3 DNA: TGTGCCAGCAGCTCCGGGGGTTTGGAAGGTGGCGGGGAGCTGTTTTTT. Its protein is CASSSGGLEGGGELFF. Looking up the rest from reference TRBV11-3 and TRBJ2-2 gives the full variable domain: EAGVVQSPRYKIIEKKQPVAFWCNPISGHNTLYWYLQNLGQGPELLIRYENEEAVDDSQLPKDRFSAERLKGVDSTLKIQPAELGDSAVYLCASSSGGLEGGGELFFGEGSRLTVL.

The V gene is TRBV7-7, the J gene TRBJ2-5; the D gene is possibly TRBD2 (6 bases). Trimming shortened V by 2 bases and J by 2 bases, and 12 bases separated the two germline ends. The CDR3 loop spans 15 amino acids. CDR1 is SSHAT and CDR2 is FNYEAQ in the germline V gene (reference sequence). CDR3 amino acids: CASSLTGTVQETQYF. The DNA of the CDR3 is TGTGCCAGCAGCTTAACCGGGACTGTACAAGAGACCCAGTACTTC.

The chain joins TRBV9 to TRBJ2-5; no clear D. CDR3 length: 17 amino acids. The germline V gene has CDR1 SGDLS and CDR2 YYNGEE. V shed 3 bases and J shed 5 bases, with 23 bases lying between them. In DNA form, the CDR3 reads TGTGCCAGCAGCGAGATCTCCGGGCCGCTGAGTCGGGAGACCCAGTACTTC. As protein: CASSEISGPLSRETQYF.

The V and J genes are TRBV2 and TRBJ2-1; 10 bases align to TRBD2. This CDR3 region has 18 residues. The V gene's germline CDR1 is SNHLY and CDR2 FYNNEI. The trim removed 6 bases at V and 6 bases at J, leaving 17 bases unmatched. CDR3 in DNA: TGTGCCAGCAGGAGGTTAGAAGCGGGGGGGCTTACTGGCAATGAGCAGTTCTTC. Translated: CASRRLEAGGLTGNEQFF.

V usage is TRBV19 and J usage is TRBJ2-3; D is perhaps TRBD1 (6 bases). The V gene lost 7 bases and the J gene lost 9 bases, with 23 bases spanning the gap. Germline V gives CDR1 LNHDA, CDR2 SQIVND (reference sequence). This CDR3 has 15 amino acids. CDR3 sequence: CASTTQPGDIGTQYF. CDR3 coding DNA: TGTGCCAGTACCACACAGCCAGGGGACATTGGAACGCAGTATTTT.

DNA for the CDR3: TGTGCCAGCAGTACCGGTACTAATCAGCCCCAGCATTTT. Encoded protein: CASSTGTNQPQHF. This chain links TRBV27 with TRBJ1-5; D gene ambiguous. Germline lookup yields CDR1 MNHEY and CDR2 SMNVEV (reference sequence). Deletions cut 5 bases from V and 4 bases from J, with 9 bases between. The CDR3 has 13 amino acids.

The rearrangement joins TRBV19 to TRBJ2-7; D possibly corresponds to TRBD2 (6 bases). V dropped 4 bases and J dropped 4 bases, with 20 bases sitting between them. Germline V gives CDR1 LNHDA, CDR2 SQIVND (reference sequence). The CDR3 is made up of 16 amino acids. CDR3 coding DNA: TGTGCCAGTAGTAAGGTATTGGTGGGGAGGTGGTACGAGCAGTACTTC. Translated, it gives CASSKVLVGRWYEQYF.

A few counts support this clone. The chain uses TRBV23-1 and TRBJ1-1; a weak D match, TRBD1 (6 bases). TRBV23-1 is labeled an ORF, and its function is uncertain. CDR3 length: 12 residues. CDR3 amino acids: CATGQLNTEAFF. CDR3 in DNA: TGCGCAACCGGACAGCTGAACACTGAAGCTTTCTTT.

The chain joins TRBV28 to TRBJ1-2, with 9 bases that match TRBD1. The length of the CDR3 is 17 residues. Looked up from germline, CDR1 is MDHEN and CDR2 is SYDVKM. J was trimmed by 4 bases and V by 6 bases; bases with no gene match: 15. The CDR3 DNA follows: TGTGCCAGCAGCCAAGGGACAGGGTTGGTTCGAGGCTATGGCTACACCTTC. It encodes CASSQGTGLVRGYGYTF.

This chain links TRBV11-2 with TRBJ2-3; D tentatively fits TRBD1 or TRBD2 (7 bases each). The CDR3 totals 15 residues. Germline loops: CDR1 SGHAT, CDR2 FQNNGV. V lost 5 bases to trimming and J lost 3 bases, with 15 bases between them. The CDR3 loop reads CASSLRGGATDTQYF. The CDR3 bases are TGTGCCAGCAGCCTCAGGGGGGGGGCGACAGATACGCAGTATTTT.

CDR3 in amino acids: CASSIYGNSNQPQHF. CDR3 bases: TGTGCCAGTAGTATTTATGGAAATAGCAATCAGCCCCAGCATTTT. This chain uses TRBV19 with TRBJ1-5; D is unresolved. V lost 3 bases and J 0 bases, leaving 9 bases between the germline ends. Germline CDR1 is LNHDA and CDR2 is SQIVND (reference sequence). The CDR3 runs to 15 residues. Together with reference TRBV19 and TRBJ1-5, the CDR3 gives the full variable domain: DGGITQSPKYLFRKEGQNVTLSCEQNLNHDAMYWYRQDPGQGLRLIYYSQIVNDFQKGDIAEGYSVSREKKESFPLTVTSAQKNPTAFYLCASSIYGNSNQPQHFGDGTRLSIL.

CDR3 DNA: TGTGCCACTAACCCGGGAGCCATGAACACTGAAGCTTTCTTT. As protein: CATNPGAMNTEAFF. The chain carries TRBV6-1 and TRBJ1-1; no clear D. Germline CDR1 is MNHNS and CDR2 is SASEGT. Between the trimmed V and J ends, which lost 10 bases and 0 bases, there was a span of 15 bases. The CDR3 has 14 residues.

V gene TRBV19 combines with J gene TRBJ2-3; 12 bases agree with TRBD2. V lost 4 bases, J lost 1 base, and 3 bases stayed unmatched. The CDR3 is made up of 16 amino acids. Germline CDR1 LNHDA, CDR2 SQIVND (reference sequence). In DNA form, the CDR3 reads TGTGCCAGTAGTAGGACTAGCGGGGTTGGCACAGATACGCAGTATTTT. This encodes CASSRTSGVGTDTQYF.

This chain uses TRBV28 with TRBJ2-7, with TRBD1 identical over 11 bases. The CDR3 consists of 16 residues. Germline V CDR1 and CDR2: MDHEN, SYDVKM. Losses at the gene ends were 2 bases for V and 6 bases for J; bases not matched to a gene: 9. CDR3: CASSLAGTGGLPEQYF. DNA for the CDR3: TGTGCCAGCAGTTTAGCCGGGACAGGGGGTTTACCCGAGCAGTACTTC.

The rearrangement links TRBV5-1 to TRBJ2-1; 12 bases align to TRBD2. The CDR3 totals 16 residues. Germline assignment: CDR1 SGHRS and CDR2 YFSETQ. The V gene end was trimmed by 4 bases and the J gene end by 8 bases; junction bases not matched to a gene: 10. For the CDR3, the DNA is TGCGCCAGCAGCAGGACCCTAGCGGGGGGGCTTCATGAGCAGTTCTTC. Residues: CASSRTLAGGLHEQFF.

The rearrangement joins TRBV7-2 to TRBJ1-1; 10 nucleotides line up with TRBD1. The CDR3 covers 14 residues. V dropped 5 bases and J dropped 1; count of bases not matched to a gene: 1. The germline gives CDR1 SGHTA, CDR2 FQGNSA. In nucleotides, the CDR3 is TGTGCCAGCAGCCGGGACAGGGGGAACACTGAAGCTTTCTTT. Amino acids: CASSRDRGNTEAFF.

The chain links TRBV6-5 to TRBJ2-1, with 9 bases identical to TRBD2. Losses at the gene ends were 2 bases for V and 7 bases for J; bases not matched to a gene: 9. CDR3 length: 16 residues. CDR1 is MNHEY, CDR2 SVGAGI, per germline. CDR3 protein: CASSYTARGGTNEQFF. The CDR3 DNA reads TGTGCCAGCAGTTACACCGCGCGGGGGGGTACTAATGAGCAGTTCTTC.

This rearrangement joins TRBV4-2 to TRBJ2-3; the D call may be TRBD1 or TRBD2 (6 bases each). V was trimmed by 0 bases and J by 6 bases, leaving 13 bases between them. Per germline, CDR1 LGHNA and CDR2 YNFKEQ. The CDR3 sequence is 15 residues long. CDR3 sequence: CASSQDSGAMDTQYF. The CDR3 DNA sequence: TGTGCCAGCAGCCAAGATTCGGGGGCAATGGATACGCAGTATTTT.

This chain uses TRBV5-6 with TRBJ1-5, with D unclear. V gave up 1 base and J gave up 0 bases, with 14 bases separating them. This CDR3 has 17 amino acids. CDR1 SGHDT and CDR2 YYEEEE come from the germline V gene. Here the CDR3 DNA reads TGTGCCAGCAGCTTGTCATCAAGGACGGATAGCAATCAGCCCCAGCATTTT. Amino acid sequence: CASSLSSRTDSNQPQHF. Using reference TRBV5-6 and TRBJ1-5 for the parts outside the CDR3, the full variable domain is DAGVTQSPTHLIKTRGQQVTLRCSPKSGHDTVSWYQQALGQGPQFIFQYYEEEERQRGNFPDRFSGHQFPNYSSELNVNALLLGDSALYLCASSLSSRTDSNQPQHFGDGTRLSIL.

This rearrangement joins TRBV5-1 to TRBJ2-2; 8 bases are shared with TRBD2. V was clipped by 1 base and J by 6 bases; unmatched bases: 8. Germline V gene data show CDR1 as SGHRS and CDR2 as YFSETQ. The CDR3 consists of 16 residues. CDR3 DNA sequence: TGCGCCAGCAGCTTGACCGTCCCGGGACTAGCCGGGGAGCTGTTTTTT. This sequence encodes CASSLTVPGLAGELFF.